Following are 20 T cell receptor beta chains from one sample sequenced in a study of low-dose radiotherapy and immunotherapy resistance in tumors (dated by TCRdb to the early 2020s). Superscript III and a set of TRAV- and TRBV-specific primers were used to synthesize first-strand cDNA, so that both TCRalpha and TCRbeta chains were covered. TCRs were amplified for 15 to 20 PCR cycles with Phusion, using a constant-region primer paired with the adapter attached to the V primers. Starting from the raw public reads, TCRdb applied fastp trimming at Q25, assembled clones with MiXCR and retained in-frame beta chains. CDR3 protein sequences are deduplicated, and each keeps its most common genes and DNA. This sample lists about 17,000 distinct CDR3 sequences; about two thirds were detected once. The ten most abundant clones make up less than 6% of the sample. The receptors were sampled from a human donor with advanced metastatic prostate, ovarian, gallbladder or colorectal cancer (not recorded which). This table probably holds off-target reads from a library built for another chain.

In this sample, this clonotype turned up once. A junction end diverges from the germline sequence, so it may reflect a read error. The rearrangement joins TRBV5-8 to TRBJ2-7; tentatively, D is TRBD1 (6 bases). CDR1 is SGHTS and CDR2 is YDEGEE in the germline V gene. The CDR3 is 13 amino acids. This chain's CDR3 is CASSLGHDYEQYF. As DNA, the CDR3 is TGTGCCAGCAGTTTGGGACACGACTACGAGCAGTACTTC.

V and J are TRBV29-1 and TRBJ2-2; D not resolved. The CDR3 totals 11 residues. Germline CDR1 reads SQVTM; CDR2 reads ANQGSEA. V lost 4 bases and J lost 6, with 6 bases in between. CDR3 amino acids: CSVARAGELFF. In nucleotides, the CDR3 is TGCAGCGTTGCTCGCGCCGGGGAGCTGTTTTTT.

J is TRBJ2-2 and V is TRBV6-2 or TRBV6-3; D is possibly TRBD1 (5 bases). CDR1 MNHEY and CDR2 SVGEGT come from the germline V gene. The CDR3 extends over 14 amino acids. The CDR3 nucleotides read TGTGCGACAAAATGGGGCCGAAACACCGGGGAGCTGTTTTTT. Protein: CATKWGRNTGELFF.

The rearrangement joins TRBV10-3 to TRBJ2-1; tentative D call: TRBD2 (7 bases). CDR1 and CDR2 from the germline V gene are ENHRY and SYGVKD. This CDR3 has 13 residues. Trimming left V 9 bases short and J 5 bases short, with 14 bases between. CDR3 sequence: CAIGGGRDNEQFF. The CDR3 DNA is TGTGCCATTGGGGGGGGCCGGGACAATGAGCAGTTCTTC.

The V gene is TRBV20-1, the J gene TRBJ2-7, with a possible D match to TRBD1 (5 bases). Germline V CDR1 and CDR2: DFQATT, SNEGSKA (reference sequence). This CDR3 comprises 13 residues. With 3 bases removed from V and 6 bases from J, the gap between germline ends came to 15 bases. The CDR3 DNA reads TGCAGTGCTAGTAGGGGCAGCCTCGTCGAGCAGTACTTC. Its protein product is CSASRGSLVEQYF.

CDR3 in amino acids: CATSSGTNNEQFF. In DNA form, the CDR3 reads TGTGCCACTTCCTCAGGGACAAACAATGAGCAGTTCTTC. The chain recombines TRBV2 with TRBJ2-1; a weak D match, TRBD1 (6 bases). The V gene's germline CDR1 is SNHLY and CDR2 FYNNEI. This CDR3 is 13 amino acids long. V was trimmed by 10 bases and J by 5 bases, leaving 15 bases between them.

This clonotype occurred a few times. J is TRBJ2-7 and V is TRBV7-8; D may be TRBD2 (6 bases). Germline V CDR1 and CDR2: SGHVS, FQNEAQ. V was shortened by 1 base and J by 2 bases, with 9 bases between the two germline ends. This CDR3 is 14 amino acids long. As DNA, the CDR3 is TGTGCCAGCAGCTTAGGGGGAGGAACCTACGAGCAGTACTTC. It translates to CASSLGGGTYEQYF.

The chain employs TRBV5-5 and TRBJ2-1; D not certain. The germline V and J ends were trimmed by 0 bases and 9 bases, with 16 bases remaining between them. Germline assignment: CDR1 SGHKS and CDR2 YYEKEE (reference sequence). The CDR3 runs 15 residues. The CDR3 region has the DNA TGTGCCAGCAGCTTGGCGGGCTCCCCCTTAGGTGAGCAGTTCTTC. Translated, it gives CASSLAGSPLGEQFF.

The chain employs TRBV3-1 and TRBJ1-2, with D unresolved. The V and J ends lost 4 bases and 8 bases respectively, with 14 bases between them. The CDR3 consists of 13 residues. In germline, CDR1 is LGHDT, CDR2 YNNKEL (reference sequence). The DNA for the CDR3 is TGTGCCAGCAGCCCGGACGTTCGAGTGGGCTACACCTTC. It encodes CASSPDVRVGYTF.

The rearrangement links TRBV20-1 to TRBJ2-7; 10 nucleotides align to TRBD2. Germline V gene data show CDR1 as DFQATT and CDR2 as SNEGSKA (reference sequence). The CDR3 loop spans 15 amino acids. Trimming took 2 bases from V and 8 from J; bases not matched to a gene: 12. DNA of the CDR3: TGCAGTGCTAGAACCGCGGCTAGCGGGGGAAGCAAGCAGTACTTC. Residues: CSARTAASGGSKQYF.

CDR3 loop: CASSLGVGAGTDTQYF. The DNA of the CDR3 is TGTGCCAGCAGCTTAGGTGTCGGGGCTGGCACAGATACGCAGTATTTT. The chain uses TRBV7-2 and TRBJ2-3; either TRBD1 or TRBD2 may fit D (5 bases each). Trimming stripped 1 base from V and 1 base from J, with 12 bases between. Germline CDR1 SGHTA, CDR2 FQGNSA. The CDR3 loop spans 16 amino acids. Combining the CDR3 with reference TRBV7-2 and TRBJ2-3 gives the whole variable domain GAGVSQSPSNKVTEKGKDVELRCDPISGHTALYWYRQSLGQGLEFLIYFQGNSAPDKSGLPSDRFSAERTGGSVSTLTIQRTQQEDSAVYLCASSLGVGAGTDTQYFGPGTRLTVL.

This clonotype has only a few counts. The chain has TRBV11-2 and TRBJ2-7; D uncertain. Trimming stripped 5 bases from V and 1 base from J, with 12 bases between. The germline V gene encodes CDR1 SGHAT and CDR2 FQNNGV. The CDR3 is 14 amino acids. In nucleotides, the CDR3 is TGTGCCAGCAGCCGCGCCTTGAGGTCCTACGAGCAGTACTTC. Its protein product is CASSRALRSYEQYF. Drawing the rest from reference TRBV11-2 and TRBJ2-7, the complete variable domain is EAGVAQSPRYKIIEKRQSVAFWCNPISGHATLYWYQQILGQGPKLLIQFQNNGVVDDSQLPKDRFSAERLKGVDSTLKIQPAKLEDSAVYLCASSRALRSYEQYFGPGTRLTVT.

The V gene is TRBV11-2, the J gene TRBJ1-1; tentatively, D is TRBD1 (6 bases). Germline values: CDR1 SGHAT, CDR2 FQNNGV. Between the trimmed V and J ends, which lost 4 bases and 4 bases, there was a span of 22 bases. The CDR3 totals 17 residues. CDR3 in amino acids: CASSSIHRAHLGTEAFF. DNA of the CDR3: TGTGCCAGCAGCTCCATTCACAGGGCGCATCTCGGCACTGAAGCTTTCTTT.

The gene calls are TRBV6-8 and TRBJ1-1; a weak D match, TRBD1 (5 bases). V lost 2 bases and J lost 11, with 12 bases in between. This CDR3 contains 12 residues. Germline-derived CDR1 and CDR2 are MNHGY and SAAAGT. CDR3 DNA sequence: TGTGCCAGCAGTTACGGAGGGACTGGGGCTTTCTTT. As protein: CASSYGGTGAFF.

The chain links TRBV3-1 to TRBJ1-2; a possible D gene is TRBD1 (6 bases). The germline V gene has CDR1 LGHDT and CDR2 YNNKEL (reference sequence). This CDR3 contains 14 residues. Trimming shortened V by 0 bases and J by 4 bases, and 9 bases separated the two germline ends. The CDR3 DNA reads TGTGCCAGCAGCCAAGACATACAGGGCTATGGCTACACCTTC. Amino acid sequence: CASSQDIQGYGYTF.

The chain carries TRBV7-9 and TRBJ1-1; TRBD1 matches 9 bases. The CDR3 is 16 residues long. J lost 3 bases, V lost 6 bases, and 11 bases had no gene match. Germline values: CDR1 SEHNR, CDR2 FQNEAQ (reference sequence). CDR3 in amino acids: CASRGPGQGLYTEAFF. The CDR3 coding sequence is TGTGCCAGCAGGGGGCCGGGACAGGGATTGTACACTGAAGCTTTCTTT.

This chain uses TRBV7-2 with TRBJ2-1; 8 nucleotides line up with TRBD2. Per the germline V gene, CDR1 is SGHTA and CDR2 is FQGNSA. This CDR3 region has 14 residues. Unmatched junction bases numbered 2, after V lost 0 bases and J lost 7 bases. CDR3 nucleotides: TGTGCCAGCAGCTTAGCGAGACTAGCGAATGAGCAGTTCTTC. Encoded protein: CASSLARLANEQFF.

The gene calls are TRBV5-1 and TRBJ2-3, with 7 nucleotides matching TRBD2. V lost 2 bases and J lost 6; bases outside the gene matches: 6. Germline V gene lookup returns CDR1 SGHRS and CDR2 YFSETQ. This CDR3 has 14 residues. CDR3 bases: TGCGCCAGCAGCTTTGCGGGAGTGCAGGATACGCAGTATTTT. It is translated as CASSFAGVQDTQYF.

This clonotype has a single count. The gene calls are TRBV12-3 or TRBV12-4 and TRBJ1-6; D call uncertain. CDR3 length equals 16 residues. The ends were cut back, 5 bases at V and 1 base at J, with 12 bases in the middle. The CDR3 sequence: CASSPQQTSYNSPLHF. The CDR3 DNA reads TGTGCCAGCAGTCCACAGCAAACGTCCTATAATTCACCCCTCCACTTT.

The chain couples TRBV2 to TRBJ2-4; 7 bases map to TRBD2. CDR3 length: 15 residues. The germline CDR1 and CDR2 sequences are SNHLY and FYNNEI. Trimming cost V 6 bases and J 3 bases; bases outside gene matches: 8. CDR3 sequence reads: CASRESGAGKNIQYF. CDR3 nucleotides: TGTGCCAGCAGGGAGAGCGGGGCGGGCAAAAACATTCAGTACTTC.